The entry below describes one TCR beta chain. Its target antigen remains unknown. Nothing much larger sits one base from this clone, and base qualities are not available. The immunoSEQ Assay, a bias-controlled multiplex PCR, was used to amplify TCRbeta CDR3 regions from genomic DNA. The original pipeline was this. Within the assay, amplification of reference gene primers was used to estimate how many nucleated cells each sample contained. To quantify the absolute abundance of each unique TCRbeta CDR3 rearrangement, sequence reads were collapsed and filtered. For each sample, productive Simpson clonality was calculated as the square root of Simpson's diversity index over productive rearrangements. TCRdb retrieved this table from immuneACCESS and kept in-frame rearrangements only. Not all clones are present; in checked studies, unresolved V genes account for under half, and no reason is known for the remainder. V and J calls and clone size come straight from that table; D and trimming were deduced from the DNA. The table for this sample lists about 460,000 clones; approximately 91% of them were counted only once. Jointly, the top ten make up roughly 8.5% of the sample.

This entry is derived from a study of blood T cell repertoires in COVID-19 (dated by TCRdb to the early 2020s). For context, the study as a whole: Collaborator samples came from the United States, Italy and Spain and covered acute and convalescent phases of COVID-19. The samples were drawn from two sources: the first 160 participants of the ongoing ImmuneRACE study, and 1,000 to 1,500 subjects contributed by 6 global collaborators. The material from the prospective study consisted of cDNA or gDNA derived from T cells, B-cell-depleted T cells, or PBMCs. Where available, HLA class I and class II types were taken from metadata supplied by the sample provider and were not determined by assay-based typing. The dataset comprised deeply sampled blood TCRbeta repertoires from subjects exposed to, actively infected with, or recovered from COVID-19. A freely available public database, intended as a resource for researchers studying the immune response to SARS-CoV-2, is where the repertoires were released. Sample metadata almost always included a de-identified subject ID, COVID-19 status, age in years and sex.

The full study reports these points: How much clinical and demographic metadata was included differed by source and by participant, and the metadata was provided uncurated.

Enrolling through a virtual design, the prospective study's participants ranged in age from roughly 18 to 90 years and lived across roughly 23 United States geographic areas. To assign participants to cohorts, the prospective study relied on clinical history that participants themselves reported in a screening survey and a study questionnaire. ImmuneRACE Cohort 3 recovered participants were defined by two consecutive negative NP/OP PCR tests, healthcare professional clearance, or symptom resolution. Mobile phlebotomists in the prospective study collected whole blood, serum and a nasopharyngeal or oropharyngeal swab from every participant. Prospective study participants could optionally give additional blood draws and questionnaires over an approximately 2-month period. Blood samples from the prospective study were shipped frozen or at room temperature prior to DNA extraction. The CDR3 sequence holds 14 residues, the cysteine and phenylalanine included. Only the CDR3 part of the read is kept: 42 bases, read in frame from the first base. Between the V and J ends, shortened by 2 bases and 8 bases respectively, the junction contains 13 bases. The germline V gene encodes CDR1 SGHNT and CDR2 YYREEE (reference sequence).

The rearranged segments are TRBV5-4 and TRBJ1-4, with a weak D call of TRBD1 (5 bases match). This TCR was sampled from a woman aged 55-69 years who had recovered from COVID-19. Source material: PBMCs or T cells enriched from blood (not recorded which). In nucleotides, the sequence is TGTGCCAGCAGCTTTGGAGGGGCAGGAGAAAAACTGTTTTTT. This translates into CASSFGGAGEKLFF.